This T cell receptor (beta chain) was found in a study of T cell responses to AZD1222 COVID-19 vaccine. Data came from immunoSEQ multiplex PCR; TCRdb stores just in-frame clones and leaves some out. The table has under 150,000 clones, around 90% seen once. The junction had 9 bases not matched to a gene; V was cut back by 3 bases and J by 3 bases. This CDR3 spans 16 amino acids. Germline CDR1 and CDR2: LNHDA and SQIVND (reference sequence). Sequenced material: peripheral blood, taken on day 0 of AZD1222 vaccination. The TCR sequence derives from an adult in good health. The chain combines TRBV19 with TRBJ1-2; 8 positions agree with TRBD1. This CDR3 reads CASSMDRVKGDYGYTF. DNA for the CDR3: TGTGCCAGTAGTATGGACAGGGTTAAGGGTGACTATGGCTACACCTTC. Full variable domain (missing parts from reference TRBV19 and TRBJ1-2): DGGITQSPKYLFRKEGQNVTLSCEQNLNHDAMYWYRQDPGQGLRLIYYSQIVNDFQKGDIAEGYSVSREKKESFPLTVTSAQKNPTAFYLCASSMDRVKGDYGYTFGSGTRLTVV.